This entry lists 3 T cell receptor beta chains sequenced from one sample in a study of CD8 T cells in ankylosing spondylitis. The study's findings and limits: The study identified a TCR beta motif of under ten highly homologous variants that appeared characteristic of ankylosing spondylitis blood.

Which antigens these TCRs recognize remains unknown. TCRdb ran MiXCR on the 5' RACE reads and lists one entry per CDR3 protein. The sample lists 300,000 to 400,000 distinct CDR3 sequences; 20% to 25% were seen once. The sequenced sample consisted of blood, either unsorted or a sorted T cell fraction (not recorded which). These receptors were collected from a male donor with ankylosing spondylitis.

This clonotype was detected only a few times. The CDR3 DNA is TGTGCCAGCAGTTACCCAAGGACAGGGCTGAACGAGCAGTACTTC. Its translation: CASSYPRTGLNEQYF. V is TRBV6-5 and J is TRBJ2-7; 8 bases align to TRBD1. CDR1 and CDR2 (germline): MNHEY, SVGAGI. V was pared by 2 bases and J by 5 bases, with 8 bases of the junction left unmatched. There are 15 residues in the CDR3.

This clonotype was detected a few times. V is TRBV5-6 and J is TRBJ2-2; maybe TRBD2 (5 bases). V shed 6 bases and J shed 3 bases, with 18 bases lying between them. In germline, CDR1 is SGHDT, CDR2 YYEEEE. The CDR3 contains 16 residues. CDR3 sequence: CASTETSLRDTGELFF. The CDR3 coding sequence is TGTGCCAGCACCGAAACTAGTTTAAGGGACACCGGGGAGCTGTTTTTT. Filled out from reference TRBV5-6 and TRBJ2-2, the complete variable domain reads DAGVTQSPTHLIKTRGQQVTLRCSPKSGHDTVSWYQQALGQGPQFIFQYYEEEERQRGNFPDRFSGHQFPNYSSELNVNALLLGDSALYLCASTETSLRDTGELFFGEGSRLTVL.

This clonotype has just a few counts. The chain recombines TRBV18 with TRBJ1-2; D remains ambiguous. This CDR3 comprises 13 residues. Germline CDR1 is KGHSH and CDR2 is LQKENI. V shed 5 bases and J shed 5 bases, with 12 bases lying between them. CDR3 DNA sequence: TGTGCCAGCTCAGCGCAGGCGGCGTATGGCTACACCTTC. The encoded protein is CASSAQAAYGYTF.